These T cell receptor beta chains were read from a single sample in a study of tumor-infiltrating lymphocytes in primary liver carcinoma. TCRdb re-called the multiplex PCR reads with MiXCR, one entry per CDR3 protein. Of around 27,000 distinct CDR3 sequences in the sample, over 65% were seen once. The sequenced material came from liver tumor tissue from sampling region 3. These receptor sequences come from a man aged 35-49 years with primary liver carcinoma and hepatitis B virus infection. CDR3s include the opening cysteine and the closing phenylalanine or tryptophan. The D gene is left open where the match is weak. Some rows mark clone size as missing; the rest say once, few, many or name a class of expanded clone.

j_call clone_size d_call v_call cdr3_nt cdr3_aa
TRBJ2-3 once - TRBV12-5 TGTGCTAGTGCCGGCCAACTAGGATTGCATACGCAGTATTTT CASAGQLGLHTQYF
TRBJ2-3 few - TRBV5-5 TGTGCCAGCAGCTTTGGGCTCGATATGCAGTATTTT CASSFGLDMQYF
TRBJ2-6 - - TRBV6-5 TGTACCAGCACTGAGTGGGGGGCCAGCGTCCTGACTTTC CTSTEWGASVLTF
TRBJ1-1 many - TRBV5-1 TGCGCCAACCCACAAGGAGGGTCCGTTGAAGCTTTCTTT CANPQGGSVEAFF
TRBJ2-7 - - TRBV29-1 TGCAGCGTTATTAGCAGCTCCTACGGACAGTACTTC CSVISSSYGQYF
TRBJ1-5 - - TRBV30 TGTGCCCGGGGTGGTCATACAAATCAGCCCCAGCATTTT CARGGHTNQPQHF
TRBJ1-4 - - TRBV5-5 TGTGCCAGCAGCTTTGTGGAAAATGAAAAACTGTTTTTT CASSFVENEKLFF
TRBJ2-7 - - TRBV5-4 TGTGCCAGCAGTCAGACACGAGGGGACGAACAGTACTTC CASSQTRGDEQYF
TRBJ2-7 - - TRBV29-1 TGCAGCGTTGGGCTGTTAGGGTACGTGCAGTACTTC CSVGLLGYVQYF
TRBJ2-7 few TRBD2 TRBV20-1 TGCAGTGCTAGGGGGACTAGCGGGATGGGGGAGCAGTACTTC CSARGTSGMGEQYF
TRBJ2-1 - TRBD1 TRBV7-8 TGTGCCACCAGCCCGGACAGGATCTTCAATGAGCAGTTCTTC CATSPDRIFNEQFF
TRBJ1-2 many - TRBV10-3 TGTGCCATCGGGTGGAGCGGAAACTATGGCTACACCTTC CAIGWSGNYGYTF
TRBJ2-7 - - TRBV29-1 TGCGGCGTATTCAGCAACTCCTACGAGCAGTATTTC CGVFSNSYEQYF
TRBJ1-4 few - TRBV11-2 TGTGCCAGCAGCTTAGGCGGGTTCGCTAATGAAAGACTTTTTTTT CASSLGGFANERLFF
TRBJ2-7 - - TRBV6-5 TGTGCCAGCCCCTCCGAGGCAGGGTATAACGAGCAGTGCTTC CASPSEAGYNEQCF
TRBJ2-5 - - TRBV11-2 TGTGCCAGGACCTCTCTCGTCCAAGAGACTCAGTACTTC CARTSLVQETQYF
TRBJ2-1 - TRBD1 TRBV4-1 TGTACCAGCAGCCAAGGCAGGGGGCGTTTTTACGATGAGCAGTTCTTC CTSSQGRGRFYDEQFF
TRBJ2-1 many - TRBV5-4 TGTGCCAGCAGCCCCTCCGCCTTATCCTACAATGAGCAGTTCTTC CASSPSALSYNEQFF
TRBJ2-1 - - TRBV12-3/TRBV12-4 TGTGCCAGAGGTTTTCGCGGACATGAGCAGTTCTTC CARGFRGHEQFF
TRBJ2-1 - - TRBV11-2 TGTGCCAACAACCCAGCGCACAATGGGCAGTTCTTC CANNPAHNGQFF
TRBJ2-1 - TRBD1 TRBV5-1 TGCGCCATCAGCGGTAGACAGGGGAGCAATGAGCAGTTCTTC CAISGRQGSNEQFF
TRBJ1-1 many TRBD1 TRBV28 TGTGCCAGCAGTGCTCGGACAGGGACGTTTTTGGCTTTCTTT CASSARTGTFLAFF
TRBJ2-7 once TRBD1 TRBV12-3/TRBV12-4 TGTGCCAGCAGTTTAGGACAGGGGGCCAACCACGAACAGTACTTT CASSLGQGANHEQYF
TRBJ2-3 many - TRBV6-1 TGTGCCAGCAGTGAACAGGGCACAGATACGCAGTATTTT CASSEQGTDTQYF